This paragraph covers one T cell receptor (beta chain) sequence. Its antigen is undetermined. These data belong to a study of T cell repertoires in cytomegalovirus infection. Study-level background: The authors used CMV epitopes that were HLA-C-restricted (recently identified) and HLA-B-restricted (well studied). Both CMV infection and a matching HLA type were indicated by public TCR beta signatures.

After removal of 0 bases from V and 2 bases from J, the junction contained 2 bases not matched to a gene. The germline gives CDR1 MGHRA, CDR2 YSYEKL. The CDR3 length is 15 residues. TCRdb analysed the reads with MiXCR anew, one entry per CDR3 protein. The profile covers fewer than 650,000 distinct CDR3 sequences, with around two fifths appearing a single time and more than 40% taken by the ten largest. Findings of the study overall: The ex vivo response showed dominance by HLA-C-restricted CMV-specific TCR beta clonotypes.

The sequences come from cultured PBMCs, collected from culture after CMV antigen stimulation. The V and J genes are TRBV4-1 and TRBJ2-7, with 9 nucleotides matching TRBD1. The TCR comes from a human donor in good health (CMV status not recorded). Some clones in this sample may be carry-over from other donors' samples. CDR3: CASSQERTGAYEQYF. DNA of the CDR3: TGCGCCAGCAGCCAAGAACGGACAGGGGCCTACGAGCAGTACTTC.